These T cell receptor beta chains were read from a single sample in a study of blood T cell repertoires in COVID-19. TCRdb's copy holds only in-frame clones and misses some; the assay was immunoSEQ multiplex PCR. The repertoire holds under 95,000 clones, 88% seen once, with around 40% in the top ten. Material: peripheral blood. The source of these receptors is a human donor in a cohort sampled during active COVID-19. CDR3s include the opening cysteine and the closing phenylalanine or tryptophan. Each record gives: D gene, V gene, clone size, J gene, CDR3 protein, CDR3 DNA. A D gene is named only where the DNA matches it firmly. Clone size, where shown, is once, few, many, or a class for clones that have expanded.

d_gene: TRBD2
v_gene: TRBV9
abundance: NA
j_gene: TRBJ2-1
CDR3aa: CASSLGLAGGLSSYNEQFF
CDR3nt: TGTGCCAGCAGCTTGGGACTAGCGGGAGGCCTGAGCTCCTACAATGAGCAGTTCTTC

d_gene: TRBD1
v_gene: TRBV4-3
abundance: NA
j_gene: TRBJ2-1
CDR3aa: CASSHGTGVYNEQFF
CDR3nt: TGCGCCAGCAGCCACGGGACAGGGGTCTACAATGAGCAGTTCTTC

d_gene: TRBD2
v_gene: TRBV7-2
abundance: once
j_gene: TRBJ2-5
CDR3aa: CASSFAGGPETQYF
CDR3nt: TGTGCCAGCAGCTTTGCGGGAGGGCCAGAGACCCAGTACTTC

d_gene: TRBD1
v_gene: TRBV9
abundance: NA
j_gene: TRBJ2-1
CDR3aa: CASSGVGGGNEQFF
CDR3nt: TGTGCCAGCAGTGGGGTAGGGGGCGGCAATGAGCAGTTCTTC

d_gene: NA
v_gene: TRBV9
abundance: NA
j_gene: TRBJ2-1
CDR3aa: CASSDNNEQFF
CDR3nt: TGTGCCAGCAGCGACAACAATGAGCAGTTCTTC

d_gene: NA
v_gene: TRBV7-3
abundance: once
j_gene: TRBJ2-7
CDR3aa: CASSLMAGPYEQYF
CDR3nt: TGTGCCAGCAGCTTAATGGCGGGCCCCTACGAGCAGTACTTC

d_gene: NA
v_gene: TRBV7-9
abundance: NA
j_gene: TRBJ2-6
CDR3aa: CASESSGANVLTF
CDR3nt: TGTGCCAGCGAGTCCTCTGGGGCCAACGTCCTGACTTTC

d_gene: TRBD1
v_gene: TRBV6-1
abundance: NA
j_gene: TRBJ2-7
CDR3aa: CASSSQGGKDEQYF
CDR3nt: TGTGCCAGCAGCTCCCAAGGGGGCAAGGACGAGCAGTACTTC

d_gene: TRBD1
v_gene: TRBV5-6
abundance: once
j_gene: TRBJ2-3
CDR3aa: CASSLGQVGTDTQYF
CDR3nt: TGTGCCAGCAGCTTAGGACAGGTAGGCACAGATACGCAGTATTTT

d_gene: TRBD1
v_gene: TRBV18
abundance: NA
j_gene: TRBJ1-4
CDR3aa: CASRPGTAGSYEKLFF
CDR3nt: TGTGCCAGCCGGCCCGGGACAGCCGGATCATATGAAAAACTGTTTTTT

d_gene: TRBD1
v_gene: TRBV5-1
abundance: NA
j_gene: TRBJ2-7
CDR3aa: CASSLKTGEEQYF
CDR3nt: TGCGCCAGCAGTTTGAAGACAGGGGAAGAGCAGTACTTC

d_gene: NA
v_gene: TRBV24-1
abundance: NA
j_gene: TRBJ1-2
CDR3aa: CATSDGAGPWYGYTF
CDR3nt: TGTGCCACCAGTGATGGAGCGGGGCCTTGGTATGGCTACACCTTC

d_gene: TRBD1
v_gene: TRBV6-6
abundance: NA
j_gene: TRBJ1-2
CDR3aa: CASSPGQTNYGYTF
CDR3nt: TGTGCCAGCAGCCCGGGACAGACGAACTATGGCTACACCTTC

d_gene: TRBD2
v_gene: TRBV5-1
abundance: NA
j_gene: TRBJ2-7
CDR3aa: CASSLGATSGGSYEQYF
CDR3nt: TGCGCCAGCAGCTTGGGGGCCACTAGCGGGGGATCCTACGAGCAGTACTTC

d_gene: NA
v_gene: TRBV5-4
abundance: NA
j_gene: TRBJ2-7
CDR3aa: CASSLATSSEQYF
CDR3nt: TGTGCCAGCAGCTTGGCTACTAGCTCCGAGCAGTACTTC

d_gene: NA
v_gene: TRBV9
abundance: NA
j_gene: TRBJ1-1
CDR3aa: CASSPPGSMNTEAFF
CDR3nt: TGTGCCAGCAGCCCCCCCGGGTCTATGAACACTGAAGCTTTCTTT

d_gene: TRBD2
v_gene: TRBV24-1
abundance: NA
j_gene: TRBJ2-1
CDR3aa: CATSAGGAYNEQFF
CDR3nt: TGTGCCACCAGTGCCGGGGGGGCCTACAATGAGCAGTTCTTC

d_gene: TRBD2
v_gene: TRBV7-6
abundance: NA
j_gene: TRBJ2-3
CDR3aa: CASSLDLAGPTDTQYF
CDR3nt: TGTGCCAGCAGCTTAGATCTAGCGGGACCCACAGATACGCAGTATTTT

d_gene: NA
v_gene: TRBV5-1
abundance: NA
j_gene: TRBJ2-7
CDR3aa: CASSPGGTEPSYEQYF
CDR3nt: TGCGCCAGCAGCCCCGGAGGTACAGAACCCTCCTACGAGCAGTACTTC

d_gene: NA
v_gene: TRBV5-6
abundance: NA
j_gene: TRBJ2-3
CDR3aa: CASSGGADTQYF
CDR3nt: TGTGCCAGCAGCGGGGGGGCGGATACGCAGTATTTT

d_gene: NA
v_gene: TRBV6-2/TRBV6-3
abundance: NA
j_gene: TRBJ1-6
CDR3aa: CASSDRSSYNSPLHF
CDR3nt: TGTGCCAGCAGCGACAGGAGCTCCTATAATTCACCCCTCCACTTT

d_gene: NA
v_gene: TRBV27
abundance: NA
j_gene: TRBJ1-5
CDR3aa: CASSGGNQPQHF
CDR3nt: TGTGCCAGCTCGGGGGGCAATCAGCCCCAGCATTTT

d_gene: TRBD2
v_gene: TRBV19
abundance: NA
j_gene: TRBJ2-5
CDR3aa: CASSTGLAGGQRETQYF
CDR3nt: TGTGCCAGTAGTACCGGACTAGCGGGGGGGCAGAGAGAGACCCAGTACTTC

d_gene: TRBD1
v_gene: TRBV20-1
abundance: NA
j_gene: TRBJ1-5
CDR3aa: CSASRTGVNQPQHF
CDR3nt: TGCAGTGCTAGTCGGACAGGGGTCAATCAGCCCCAGCATTTT

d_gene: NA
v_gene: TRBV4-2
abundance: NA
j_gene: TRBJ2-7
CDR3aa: CASSQEGGAAGVEYF
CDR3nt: TGTGCCAGCAGCCAAGAGGGGGGCGCGGCGGGAGTGGAGTACTTC

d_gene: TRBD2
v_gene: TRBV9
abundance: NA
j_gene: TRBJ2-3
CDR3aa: CASSVAASGGGQDTQYF
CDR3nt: TGTGCCAGCAGCGTAGCGGCTAGCGGGGGGGGGCAAGATACGCAGTATTTT

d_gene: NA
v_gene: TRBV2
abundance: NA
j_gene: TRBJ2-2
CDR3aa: CASTIARTGELFF
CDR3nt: TGTGCCAGCACAATAGCTAGGACCGGGGAGCTGTTTTTT

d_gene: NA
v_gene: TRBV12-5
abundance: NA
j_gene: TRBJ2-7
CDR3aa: CASGFGGHEQYF
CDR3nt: TGTGCTAGTGGTTTTGGGGGCCACGAGCAGTACTTC

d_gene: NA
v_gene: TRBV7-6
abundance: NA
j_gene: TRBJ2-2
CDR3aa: CASSLRGSGAGELFF
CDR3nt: TGTGCCAGCAGCTTGCGTGGTAGTGGAGCCGGGGAGCTGTTTTTT

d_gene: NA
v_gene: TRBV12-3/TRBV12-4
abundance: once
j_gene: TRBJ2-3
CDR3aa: CASSSPLHTQYF
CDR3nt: TGTGCCAGCAGTTCCCCCCTTCATACGCAGTATTTT